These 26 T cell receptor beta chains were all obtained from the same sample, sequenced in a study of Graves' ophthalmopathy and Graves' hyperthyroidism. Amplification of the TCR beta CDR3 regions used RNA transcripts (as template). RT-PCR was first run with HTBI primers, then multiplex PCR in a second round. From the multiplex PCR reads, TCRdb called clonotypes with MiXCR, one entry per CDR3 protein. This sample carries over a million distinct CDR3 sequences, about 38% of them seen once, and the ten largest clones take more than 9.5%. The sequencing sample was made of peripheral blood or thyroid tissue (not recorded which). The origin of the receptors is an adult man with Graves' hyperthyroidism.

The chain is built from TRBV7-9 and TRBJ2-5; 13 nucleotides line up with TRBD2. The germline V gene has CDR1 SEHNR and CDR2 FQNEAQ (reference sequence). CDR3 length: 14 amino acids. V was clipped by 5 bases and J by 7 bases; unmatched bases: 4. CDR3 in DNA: TGTGCCAGCAGCGGACTAGCGGGAGTGGCGACCCAGTACTTC. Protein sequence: CASSGLAGVATQYF. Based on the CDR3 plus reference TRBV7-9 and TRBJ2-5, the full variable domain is DTGVSQNPRHKITKRGQNVTFRCDPISEHNRLYWYRQTLGQGPEFLTYFQNEAQLEKSRLLSDRFSAERPKGSFSTLEIQRTEQGDSAMYLCASSGLAGVATQYFGPGTRLLVL.

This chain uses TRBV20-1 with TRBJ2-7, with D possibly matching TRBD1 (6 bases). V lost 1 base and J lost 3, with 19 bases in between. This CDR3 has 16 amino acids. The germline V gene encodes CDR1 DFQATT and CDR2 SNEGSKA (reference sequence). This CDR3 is CSARAPPLTGVYEQYF. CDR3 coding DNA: TGCAGTGCTAGAGCCCCCCCACTGACAGGAGTCTACGAGCAGTACTTC.

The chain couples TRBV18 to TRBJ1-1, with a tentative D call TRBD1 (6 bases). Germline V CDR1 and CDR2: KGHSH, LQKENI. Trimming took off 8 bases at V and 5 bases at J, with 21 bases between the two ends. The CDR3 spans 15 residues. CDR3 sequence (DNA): TGTGCCAGCGTCTCGGGCGGGGGCGCAGGGACTGAAGCTTTCTTT. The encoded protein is CASVSGGGAGTEAFF.

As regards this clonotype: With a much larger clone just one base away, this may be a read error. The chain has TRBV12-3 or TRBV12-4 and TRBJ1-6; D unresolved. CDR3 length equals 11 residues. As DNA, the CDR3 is TGTGCCAGCAGCTTAGCCTCACCCCTCCACTTT. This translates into CASSLASPLHF.

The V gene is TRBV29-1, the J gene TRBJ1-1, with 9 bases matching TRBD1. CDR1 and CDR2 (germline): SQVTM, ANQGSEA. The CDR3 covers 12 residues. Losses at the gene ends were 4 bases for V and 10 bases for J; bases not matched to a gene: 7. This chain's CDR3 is CSVGGTGLLAFF. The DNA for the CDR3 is TGCAGCGTTGGGGGGACAGGGCTTTTAGCTTTCTTT. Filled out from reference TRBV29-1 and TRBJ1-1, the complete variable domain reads SAVISQKPSRDICQRGTSLTIQCQVDSQVTMMFWYRQQPGQSLTLIATANQGSEATYESGFVIDKFPISRPNLTFSTLTVSNMSPEDSSIYLCSVGGTGLLAFFGQGTRLTVV.

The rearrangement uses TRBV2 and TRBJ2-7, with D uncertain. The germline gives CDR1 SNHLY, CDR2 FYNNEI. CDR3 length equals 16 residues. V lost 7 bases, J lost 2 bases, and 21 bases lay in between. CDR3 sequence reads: CASTGTRDTGTYEQYF. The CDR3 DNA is TGTGCCAGCACAGGAACTCGTGACACCGGAACCTACGAGCAGTACTTC.

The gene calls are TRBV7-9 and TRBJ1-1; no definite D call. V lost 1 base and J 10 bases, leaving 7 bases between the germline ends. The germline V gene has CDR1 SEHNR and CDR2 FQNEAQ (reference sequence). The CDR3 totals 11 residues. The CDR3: CASSLVVGAFF. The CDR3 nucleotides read TGTGCCAGCAGCTTAGTGGTTGGAGCTTTCTTT.

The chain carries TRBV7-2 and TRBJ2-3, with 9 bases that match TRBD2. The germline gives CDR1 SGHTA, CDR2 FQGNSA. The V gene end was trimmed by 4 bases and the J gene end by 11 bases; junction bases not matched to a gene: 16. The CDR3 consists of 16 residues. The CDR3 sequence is CASSSLAGGRSSVQYF. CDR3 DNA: TGTGCCAGCAGCTCCCTTGCGGGGGGGCGCAGTTCGGTGCAGTATTTT. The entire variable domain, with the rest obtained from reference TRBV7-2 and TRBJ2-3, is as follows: GAGVSQSPSNKVTEKGKDVELRCDPISGHTALYWYRQSLGQGLEFLIYFQGNSAPDKSGLPSDRFSAERTGGSVSTLTIQRTQQEDSAVYLCASSSLAGGRSSVQYFGPGTRLTVL.

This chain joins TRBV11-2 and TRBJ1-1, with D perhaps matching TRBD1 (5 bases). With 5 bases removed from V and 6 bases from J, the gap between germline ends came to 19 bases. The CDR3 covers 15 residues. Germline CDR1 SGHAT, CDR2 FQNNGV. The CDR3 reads CASSLPLGGSAEAFF. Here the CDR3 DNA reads TGTGCCAGCAGCCTCCCTCTTGGGGGATCCGCTGAAGCTTTCTTT.

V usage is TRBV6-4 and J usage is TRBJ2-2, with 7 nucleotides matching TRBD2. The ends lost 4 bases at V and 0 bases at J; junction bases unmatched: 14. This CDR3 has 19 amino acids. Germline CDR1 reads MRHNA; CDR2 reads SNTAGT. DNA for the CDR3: TGTGCCAGCAGTGCCCGCTCCTGGCGGGAGTATTCGAACACCGGGGAGCTGTTTTTT. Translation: CASSARSWREYSNTGELFF.

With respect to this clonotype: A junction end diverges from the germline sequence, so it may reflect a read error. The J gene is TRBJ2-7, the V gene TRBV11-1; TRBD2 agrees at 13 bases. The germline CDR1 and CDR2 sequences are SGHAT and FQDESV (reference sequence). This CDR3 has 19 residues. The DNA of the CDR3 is TGCGCCAGCAGCTCAGGTTTACTAGCGGGAGGGCGCATCATCAACGAGCAGTACTTC. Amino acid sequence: CASSSGLLAGGRIINEQYF.

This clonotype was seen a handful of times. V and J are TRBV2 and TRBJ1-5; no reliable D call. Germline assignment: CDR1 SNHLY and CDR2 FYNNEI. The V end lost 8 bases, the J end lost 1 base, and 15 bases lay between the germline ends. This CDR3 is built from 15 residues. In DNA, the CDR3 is TGTGCCAGCGTTGAAGTGCCGGGAAGCAATCAGCCCCAGCATTTT. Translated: CASVEVPGSNQPQHF.

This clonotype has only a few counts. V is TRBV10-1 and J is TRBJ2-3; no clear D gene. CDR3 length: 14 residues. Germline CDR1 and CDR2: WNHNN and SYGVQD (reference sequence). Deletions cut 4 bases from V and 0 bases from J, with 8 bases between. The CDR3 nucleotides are TGCGCCAGCAGTGTGGCATCTAGCACAGATACGCAGTATTTT. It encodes CASSVASSTDTQYF.

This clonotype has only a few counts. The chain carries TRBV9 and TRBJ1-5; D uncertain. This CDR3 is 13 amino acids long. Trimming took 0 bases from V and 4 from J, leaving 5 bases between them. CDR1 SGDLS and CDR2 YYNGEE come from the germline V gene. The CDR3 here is CASSVDRNQPQHF. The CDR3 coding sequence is TGTGCCAGCAGCGTAGACAGAAATCAGCCCCAGCATTTT.

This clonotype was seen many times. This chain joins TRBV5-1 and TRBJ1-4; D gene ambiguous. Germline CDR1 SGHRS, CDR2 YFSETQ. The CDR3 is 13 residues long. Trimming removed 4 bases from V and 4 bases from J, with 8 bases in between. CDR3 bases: TGCGCCAGCAGCACGCTATTTAATGAAAAACTGTTTTTT. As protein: CASSTLFNEKLFF.

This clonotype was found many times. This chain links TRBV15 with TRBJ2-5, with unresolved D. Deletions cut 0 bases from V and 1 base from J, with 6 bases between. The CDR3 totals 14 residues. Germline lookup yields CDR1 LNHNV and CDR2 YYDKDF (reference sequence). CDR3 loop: CATSRDRLQETQYF. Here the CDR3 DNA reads TGTGCCACCAGCAGAGATCGACTCCAAGAGACCCAGTACTTC.

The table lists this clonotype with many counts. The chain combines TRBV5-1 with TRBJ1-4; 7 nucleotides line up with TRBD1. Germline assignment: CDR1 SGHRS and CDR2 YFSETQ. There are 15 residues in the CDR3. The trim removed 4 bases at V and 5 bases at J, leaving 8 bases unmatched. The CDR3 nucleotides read TGCGCCAGCAGCACCAGGACAGGCGGGAATGAAAAACTGTTTTTT. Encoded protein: CASSTRTGGNEKLFF. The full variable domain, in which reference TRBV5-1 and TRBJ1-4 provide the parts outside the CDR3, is KAGVTQTPRYLIKTRGQQVTLSCSPISGHRSVSWYQQTPGQGLQFLFEYFSETQRNKGNFPGRFSGRQFSNSRSEMNVSTLELGDSALYLCASSTRTGGNEKLFFGSGTQLSVL.

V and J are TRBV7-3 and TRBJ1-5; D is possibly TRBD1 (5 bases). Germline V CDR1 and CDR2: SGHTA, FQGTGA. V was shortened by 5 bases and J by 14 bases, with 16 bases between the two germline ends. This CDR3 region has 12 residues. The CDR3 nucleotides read TGTGCCAGCAGCAACCCTTTGGGACCGAAGCATTTT. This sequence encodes CASSNPLGPKHF. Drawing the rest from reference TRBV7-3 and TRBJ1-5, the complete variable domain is GAGVSQTPSNKVTEKGKYVELRCDPISGHTALYWYRQSLGQGPEFLIYFQGTGAADDSGLPNDRFFAVRPEGSVSTLKIQRTERGDSAVYLCASSNPLGPKHFGDGTRLSIL.

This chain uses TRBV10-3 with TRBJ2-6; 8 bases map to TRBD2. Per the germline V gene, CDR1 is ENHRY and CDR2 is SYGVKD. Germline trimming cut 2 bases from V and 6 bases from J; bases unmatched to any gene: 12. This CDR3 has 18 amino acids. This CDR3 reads CAISENDSGTLKANVLTF. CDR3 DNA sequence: TGTGCCATCAGTGAGAACGATAGCGGGACCCTTAAGGCCAACGTCCTGACTTTC.

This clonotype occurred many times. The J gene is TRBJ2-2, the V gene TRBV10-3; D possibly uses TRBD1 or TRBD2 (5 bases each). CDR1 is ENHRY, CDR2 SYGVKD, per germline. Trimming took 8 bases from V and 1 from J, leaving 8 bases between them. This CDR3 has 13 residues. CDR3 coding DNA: TGTGCCATCGGGACCTTGAACACCGGGGAGCTGTTTTTT. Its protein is CAIGTLNTGELFF.

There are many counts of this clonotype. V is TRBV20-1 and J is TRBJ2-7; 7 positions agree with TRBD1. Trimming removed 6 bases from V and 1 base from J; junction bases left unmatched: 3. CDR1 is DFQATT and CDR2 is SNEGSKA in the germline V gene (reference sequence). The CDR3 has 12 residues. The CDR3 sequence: CSARTGSYEQYF. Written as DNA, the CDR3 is TGCAGTGCCCGGACAGGTTCCTACGAGCAGTACTTC.

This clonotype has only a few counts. Here the CDR3 DNA reads TGTGCCAGCAGGGAGGGGACAGGGGGGGATCAGCCCCAGCATTTT. As protein: CASREGTGGDQPQHF. The V and J genes are TRBV7-9 and TRBJ1-5, with 11 nucleotides matching TRBD1. The CDR3 totals 15 residues. With V trimmed by 6 bases and J by 5 bases, 6 bases remained unmatched. CDR1 and CDR2 from the germline V gene are SEHNR and FQNEAQ (reference sequence).

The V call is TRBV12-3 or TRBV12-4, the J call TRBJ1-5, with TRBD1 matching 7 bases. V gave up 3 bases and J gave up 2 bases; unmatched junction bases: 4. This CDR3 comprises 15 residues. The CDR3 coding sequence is TGTGCCAGCAGTTTCGACAGGGAGGGCAATCAGCCCCAGCATTTT. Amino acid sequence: CASSFDREGNQPQHF.

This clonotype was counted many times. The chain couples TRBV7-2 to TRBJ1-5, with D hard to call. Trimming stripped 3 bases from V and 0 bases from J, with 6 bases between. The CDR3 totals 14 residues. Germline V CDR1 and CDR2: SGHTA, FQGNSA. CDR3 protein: CASSFGPSNQPQHF. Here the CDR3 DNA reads TGTGCCAGCAGCTTCGGTCCTAGCAATCAGCCCCAGCATTTT.

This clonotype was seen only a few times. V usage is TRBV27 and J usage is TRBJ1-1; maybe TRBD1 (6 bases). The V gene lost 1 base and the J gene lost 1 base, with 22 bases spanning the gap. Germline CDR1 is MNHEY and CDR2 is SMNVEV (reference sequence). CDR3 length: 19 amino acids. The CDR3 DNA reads TGTGCCAGCAGTTTATTTGGGGACGTGAACAGGGTGACGAACACTGAAGCTTTCTTT. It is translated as CASSLFGDVNRVTNTEAFF.

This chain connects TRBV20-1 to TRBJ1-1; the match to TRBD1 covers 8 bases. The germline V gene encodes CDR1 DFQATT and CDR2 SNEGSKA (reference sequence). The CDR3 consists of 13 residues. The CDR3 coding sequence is TGCAGCACCGGGACAGGCCCCGGTACTGAAGCTTTCTTT. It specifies CSTGTGPGTEAFF.